This record looks at one TCR beta chain sequence and its context. Its antigen remains unknown. PCR amplification relied on 60 Vbeta primers (plus 13 Jbeta primers). Here immunoSEQ multiplex PCR was the method, and the copy in TCRdb shows in-frame clones only, minus some. Seen in this sample are about 200,000 clones; the ten most common clones hold 5.5% to 7.5%. The entry originates in a study of cytomegalovirus exposure and HLA in healthy donors. General study points: High sensitivity and specificity were reportedly achieved when the classifier diagnosed cytomegalovirus status. A previous analysis found most TCR beta V segments productive roughly 87% or roughly 30% of the time.

The CDR3 is made up of 16 amino acids. CDR1 and CDR2 from the germline V gene are PRHDT and FYEKMQ (reference sequence). The ends were cut back, 2 bases at V and 0 bases at J, with 11 bases in the middle. Sequenced material: PBMCs. The rearrangement links TRBV13 to TRBJ2-4; D is uncertain. This clonotype was sampled from a man between 25 and 39 years old in good health and CMV-seronegative. CDR3 in DNA: TGTGCCAGCAGCTTATGGAGTGCTCGAGCCAAAAACATTCAGTACTTC. It codes for CASSLWSARAKNIQYF.